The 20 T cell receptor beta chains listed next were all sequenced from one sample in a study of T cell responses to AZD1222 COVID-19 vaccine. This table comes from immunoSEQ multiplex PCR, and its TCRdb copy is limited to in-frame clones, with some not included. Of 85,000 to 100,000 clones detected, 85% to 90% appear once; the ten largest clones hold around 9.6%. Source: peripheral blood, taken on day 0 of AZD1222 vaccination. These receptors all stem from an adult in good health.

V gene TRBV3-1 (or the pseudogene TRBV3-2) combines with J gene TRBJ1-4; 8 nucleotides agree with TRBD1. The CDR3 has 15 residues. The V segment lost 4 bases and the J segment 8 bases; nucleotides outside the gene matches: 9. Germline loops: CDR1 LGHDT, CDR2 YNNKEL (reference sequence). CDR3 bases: TGTGCCAGCAGCCCCTGGACAGGGCGTACGGAAAAACTGTTTTTT. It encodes CASSPWTGRTEKLFF.

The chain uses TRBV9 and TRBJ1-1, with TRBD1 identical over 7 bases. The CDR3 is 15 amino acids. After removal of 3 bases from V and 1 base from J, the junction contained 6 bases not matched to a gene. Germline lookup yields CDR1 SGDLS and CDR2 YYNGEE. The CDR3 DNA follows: TGTGCCAGCAGCGCAGACAGGGTTCGGAACACTGAAGCTTTCTTT. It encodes CASSADRVRNTEAFF.

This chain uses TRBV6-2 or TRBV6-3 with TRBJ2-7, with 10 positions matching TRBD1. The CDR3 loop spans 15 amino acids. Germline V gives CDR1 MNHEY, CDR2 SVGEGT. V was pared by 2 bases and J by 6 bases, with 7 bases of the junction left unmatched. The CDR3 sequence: CASSYVGTGVREQYF. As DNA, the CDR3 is TGTGCCAGCAGTTACGTCGGGACAGGGGTGCGCGAGCAGTACTTC.

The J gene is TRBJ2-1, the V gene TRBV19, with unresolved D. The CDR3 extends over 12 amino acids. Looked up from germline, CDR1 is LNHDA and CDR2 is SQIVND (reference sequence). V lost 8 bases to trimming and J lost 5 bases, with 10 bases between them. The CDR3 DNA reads TGTGCCAGTCGAGCCAGTAACAATGAGCAGTTCTTC. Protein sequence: CASRASNNEQFF.

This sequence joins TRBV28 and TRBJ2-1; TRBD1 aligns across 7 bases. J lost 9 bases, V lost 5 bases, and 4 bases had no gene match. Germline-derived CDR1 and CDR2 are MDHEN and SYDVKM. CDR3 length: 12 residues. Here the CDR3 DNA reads TGTGCCAGCAGTCGGGACAGTTTTGAGCAGTTCTTC. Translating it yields CASSRDSFEQFF. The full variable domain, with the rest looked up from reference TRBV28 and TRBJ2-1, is DVKVTQSSRYLVKRTGEKVFLECVQDMDHENMFWYRQDPGLGLRLIYFSYDVKMKEKGDIPEGYSVSREKKERFSLILESASTNQTSMYLCASSRDSFEQFFGPGTRLTVL.

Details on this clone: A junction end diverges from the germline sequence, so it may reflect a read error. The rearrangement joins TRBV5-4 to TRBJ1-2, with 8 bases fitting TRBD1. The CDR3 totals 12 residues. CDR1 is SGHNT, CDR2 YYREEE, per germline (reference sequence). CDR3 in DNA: TGTGCCAGCAGCTTGGGCAAGGACAGGGTCGGTTTC. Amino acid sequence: CASSLGKDRVGF.

The CDR3 spells CASSPGTGVRERNQPQHF. CDR3 bases: TGTGCCAGCTCCCCCGGGACAGGGGTTCGGGAACGAAATCAGCCCCAGCATTTT. V is TRBV18 and J is TRBJ1-5; 10 bases fit TRBD1. The CDR3 is 18 amino acids. Trimming removed 6 bases from V and 4 bases from J; junction bases left unmatched: 15. Germline loops: CDR1 KGHSH, CDR2 LQKENI. The complete variable domain, with remaining parts taken from reference TRBV18 and TRBJ1-5, reads NAGVMQNPRHLVRRRGQEARLRCSPMKGHSHVYWYRQLPEEGLKFMVYLQKENIIDESGMPKERFSAEFPKEGPSILRIQQVVRGDSAAYFCASSPGTGVRERNQPQHFGDGTRLSIL.

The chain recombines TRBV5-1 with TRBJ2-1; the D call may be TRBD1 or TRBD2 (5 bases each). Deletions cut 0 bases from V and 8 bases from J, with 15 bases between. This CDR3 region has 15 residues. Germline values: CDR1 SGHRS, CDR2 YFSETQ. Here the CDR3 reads CASSLEGPNPDEQFF. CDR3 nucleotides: TGCGCCAGCAGCTTGGAGGGACCCAATCCGGATGAGCAGTTCTTC. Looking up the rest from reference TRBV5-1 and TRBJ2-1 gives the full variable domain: KAGVTQTPRYLIKTRGQQVTLSCSPISGHRSVSWYQQTPGQGLQFLFEYFSETQRNKGNFPGRFSGRQFSNSRSEMNVSTLELGDSALYLCASSLEGPNPDEQFFGPGTRLTVL.

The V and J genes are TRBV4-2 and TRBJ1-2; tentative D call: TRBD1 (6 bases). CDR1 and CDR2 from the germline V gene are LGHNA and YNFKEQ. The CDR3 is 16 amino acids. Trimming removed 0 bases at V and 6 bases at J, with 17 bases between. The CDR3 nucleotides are TGTGCCAGCAGCCAAGAAAGAAGGGGGGGAAGGGATGGCTACACCTTC. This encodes CASSQERRGGRDGYTF.

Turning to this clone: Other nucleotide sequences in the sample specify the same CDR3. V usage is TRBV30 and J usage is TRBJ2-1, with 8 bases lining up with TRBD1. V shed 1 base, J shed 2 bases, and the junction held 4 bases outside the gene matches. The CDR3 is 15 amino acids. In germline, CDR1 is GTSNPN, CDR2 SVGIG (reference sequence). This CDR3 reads CAWSARGRAYNEQFF. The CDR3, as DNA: TGTGCCTGGAGTGCCAGGGGGCGAGCCTACAATGAGCAGTTCTTC. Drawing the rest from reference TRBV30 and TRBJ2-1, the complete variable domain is SQTIHQWPATLVQPVGSPLSLECTVEGTSNPNLYWYRQAAGRGLQLLFYSVGIGQISSEVPQNLSASRPQDRQFILSSKKLLLSDSGFYLCAWSARGRAYNEQFFGPGTRLTVL.

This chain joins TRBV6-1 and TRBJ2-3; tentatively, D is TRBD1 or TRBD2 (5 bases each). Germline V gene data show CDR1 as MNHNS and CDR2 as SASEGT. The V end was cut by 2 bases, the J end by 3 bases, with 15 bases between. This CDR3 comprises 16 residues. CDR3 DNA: TGTGCCAGCAGTGAAAGGGAGAGGGGTGGGACAGATACGCAGTATTTT. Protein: CASSERERGGTDTQYF.

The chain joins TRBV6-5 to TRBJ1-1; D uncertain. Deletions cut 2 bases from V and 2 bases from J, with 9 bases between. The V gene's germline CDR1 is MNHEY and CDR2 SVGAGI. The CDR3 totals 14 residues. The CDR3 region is CASSYGVENTEAFF. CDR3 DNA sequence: TGTGCCAGCAGTTACGGGGTGGAAAACACTGAAGCTTTCTTT.

The CDR3 protein is CASSIGANTEAFF. The CDR3, as DNA: TGTGCCAGTAGTATCGGAGCGAACACTGAAGCTTTCTTT. The chain couples TRBV19 to TRBJ1-1; D is unresolved. The ends were cut back, 3 bases at V and 1 base at J, with 6 bases in the middle. CDR3 size: 13 residues. Germline-derived CDR1 and CDR2 are LNHDA and SQIVND (reference sequence).

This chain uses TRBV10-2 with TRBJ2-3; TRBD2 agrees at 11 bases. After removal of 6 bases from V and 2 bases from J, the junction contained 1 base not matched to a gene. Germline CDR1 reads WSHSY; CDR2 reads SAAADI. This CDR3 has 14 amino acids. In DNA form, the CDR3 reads TGCGCCAGCAGACTAGCGGGGGACACAGATACGCAGTATTTT. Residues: CASRLAGDTDTQYF.

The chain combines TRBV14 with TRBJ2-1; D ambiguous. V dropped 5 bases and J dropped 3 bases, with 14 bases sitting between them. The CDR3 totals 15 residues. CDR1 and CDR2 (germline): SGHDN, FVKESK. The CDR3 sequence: CASSRVIGVYNEQFF. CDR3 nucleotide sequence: TGTGCCAGCAGCAGAGTGATCGGAGTCTACAATGAGCAGTTCTTC.

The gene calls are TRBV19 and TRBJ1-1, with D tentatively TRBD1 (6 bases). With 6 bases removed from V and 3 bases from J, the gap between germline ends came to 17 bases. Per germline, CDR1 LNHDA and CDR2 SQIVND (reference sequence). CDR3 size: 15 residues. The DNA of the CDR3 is TGTGCCAGTAGATCGGGACACCTCGAGGACACTGAAGCTTTCTTT. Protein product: CASRSGHLEDTEAFF.

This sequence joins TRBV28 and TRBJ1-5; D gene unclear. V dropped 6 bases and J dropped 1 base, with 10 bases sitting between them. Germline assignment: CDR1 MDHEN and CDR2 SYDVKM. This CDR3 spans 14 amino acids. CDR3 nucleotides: TGTGCCAGCAGAAACAGCATAAGCAATCAGCCCCAGCATTTT. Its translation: CASRNSISNQPQHF.

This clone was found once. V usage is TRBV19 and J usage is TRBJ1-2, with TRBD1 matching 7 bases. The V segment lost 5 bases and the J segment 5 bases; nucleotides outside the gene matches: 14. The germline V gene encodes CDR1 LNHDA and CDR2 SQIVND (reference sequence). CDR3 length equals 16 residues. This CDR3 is CASSSPNRGYSYGYTF. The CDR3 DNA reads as TGTGCCAGTAGTTCACCCAACAGGGGATATTCTTATGGCTACACCTTC.

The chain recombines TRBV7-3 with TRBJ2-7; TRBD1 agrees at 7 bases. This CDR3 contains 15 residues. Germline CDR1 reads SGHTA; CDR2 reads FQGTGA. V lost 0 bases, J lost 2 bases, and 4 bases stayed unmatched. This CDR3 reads CASSLTSTGAYEQYF. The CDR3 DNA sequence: TGTGCCAGCAGCTTAACGAGCACAGGGGCCTACGAGCAGTACTTC.

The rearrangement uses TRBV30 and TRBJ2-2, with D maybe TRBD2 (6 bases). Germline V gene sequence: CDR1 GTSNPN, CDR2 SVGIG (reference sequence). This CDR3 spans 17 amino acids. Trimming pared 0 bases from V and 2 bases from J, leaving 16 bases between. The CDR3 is CAWSVEGRSLNTGELFF. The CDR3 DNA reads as TGTGCCTGGAGTGTGGAAGGGAGGTCACTTAACACCGGGGAGCTGTTTTTT.